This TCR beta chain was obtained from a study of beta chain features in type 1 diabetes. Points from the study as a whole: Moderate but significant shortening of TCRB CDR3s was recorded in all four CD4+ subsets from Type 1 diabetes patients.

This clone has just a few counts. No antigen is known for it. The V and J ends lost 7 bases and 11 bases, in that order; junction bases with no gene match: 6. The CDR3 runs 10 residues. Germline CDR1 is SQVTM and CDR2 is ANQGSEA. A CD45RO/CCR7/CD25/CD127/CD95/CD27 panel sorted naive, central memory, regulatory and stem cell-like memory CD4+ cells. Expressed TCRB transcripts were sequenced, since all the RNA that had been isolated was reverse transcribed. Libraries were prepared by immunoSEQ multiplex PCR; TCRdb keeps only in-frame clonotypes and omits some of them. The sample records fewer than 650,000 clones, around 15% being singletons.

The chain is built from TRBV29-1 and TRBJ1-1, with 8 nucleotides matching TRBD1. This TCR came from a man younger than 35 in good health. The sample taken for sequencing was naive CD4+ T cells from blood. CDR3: CSAGQGTAFF. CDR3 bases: TGCAGCGCTGGACAGGGTACGGCTTTCTTT.